A selection of T cell receptor beta chains follows, all from one sample in a study of immune evolution from preneoplasia to lung adenocarcinoma. Profiling relied on immunoSEQ multiplex PCR, and the TCRdb table lists in-frame clones only, not all of them. The sample has 9,500 to 10,000 clones; over 60% are singletons. Source material: FFPE minimally invasive lung adenocarcinoma tissue. These receptors originate from a person aged 65-85 years with lung adenocarcinoma. Some clones in this sample may be carry-over from other donors' samples. CDR3s include the opening cysteine and the closing phenylalanine or tryptophan. Size values are once, few and many counts, or a class for expanded clones, and some rows have none.

J	size	V	CDR3
TRBJ2-3	-	TRBV7-6	CASSLGEGGASTDTQYF
TRBJ2-1	-	TRBV6-5	CASSYRGLAARDEQFF
TRBJ2-3	-	TRBV7-2	CASSALSTDTQYF
TRBJ1-1	-	TRBV2	CASSPEGWAEAFF
TRBJ1-3	-	TRBV7-9	CASSFQGFGNTIYF
-	-	TRBV27	CASTTSGGTYEQYF
TRBJ1-2	few	TRBV29-1	CSVGSSWAYGYTF
TRBJ1-4	-	TRBV28	CASTDSRVKEKLFF
TRBJ2-1	once	TRBV7-7	CASSPGGGVEQFF
TRBJ1-1	-	TRBV7-9	CASPGGLNTEAFF
TRBJ2-7	-	TRBV28	CASSLGTAYEQYF
TRBJ1-2	-	TRBV2	CASSDRGVGGYTF
TRBJ1-1	few	TRBV5-5	CASSLERTAEAFF
TRBJ1-4	-	TRBV6-5	CASSNQGAEKLFF
TRBJ2-5	-	TRBV7-2	CASSLEGRESGTQYF
TRBJ2-7	-	TRBV6-5	CASSYSWDPGVYEQYF
TRBJ2-5	-	TRBV19	CASRDRGETQYF
TRBJ1-5	-	TRBV2	CASRGEGGQPQHF
TRBJ2-7	-	TRBV28	CASDQTGRIGQYF
TRBJ1-1	few	TRBV28	CASSARAPGDTEAFF
TRBJ1-6	-	TRBV28	CASSSPLHF
TRBJ2-7	-	TRBV6-5	CASSRVGEVAYEQYF
TRBJ1-6	-	TRBV9	CASSGGPNSPLHF
TRBJ2-1	-	TRBV7-9	CASSHTGSSYNEQFF
TRBJ1-6	-	TRBV30	CAWSGDGGLNSPLHF
TRBJ2-3	-	TRBV30	CAWVTGKLMRTDTQYF
TRBJ1-4	-	TRBV10-3	CAISELENEKLFF
TRBJ2-3	-	TRBV4-1	CASSQDGSLADTQYF
TRBJ2-6	-	TRBV19	CASSMEDLPFSGANVLTF
TRBJ2-3	-	TRBV6-5	CASRRQGRSTDTQYF
TRBJ1-1	once	TRBV10-3	CAISRQENTEAFF
TRBJ1-2	-	TRBV7-9	CASDRQGYGYTF
TRBJ2-2	-	TRBV30	CAWKWTGTSAGELFF
TRBJ1-1	-	TRBV6-5	CASSLQGETEAFF
TRBJ1-1	-	TRBV5-6	CASTWGAGTEAFF
TRBJ1-1	-	TRBV29-1	CSVGVNTEAFF
TRBJ1-4	few	TRBV30	CAWSRTGPNEKLFF
TRBJ1-3	few	TRBV30	CAWDAGTLGGNTIYF
TRBJ2-7	-	TRBV5-6	CASSLGDITYSYEQYF
TRBJ2-3	-	TRBV28	CASSFASTDTQYF
TRBJ1-1	-	TRBV5-1	CASSLVGGGGTEAFF
TRBJ1-2	-	TRBV27	CASSNTPGPSIGYTF
TRBJ2-2	-	TRBV29-1	CSGSSGATGELFF
TRBJ2-1	-	TRBV4-1	CASSQDVGKQFF
TRBJ1-5	-	TRBV27	CASSLRPVGKPQHF
TRBJ2-5	-	TRBV28	CASSLAGGETQYF
TRBJ2-7	-	TRBV6-6	CASTRDREYEQYF
TRBJ1-2	-	TRBV6-5	CASSPTGGDYGYTF
TRBJ2-1	-	TRBV5-4	CASSSRDTYNEQFF